These T cell receptor beta chains were read from a single sample in a study of blood T cell repertoires in COVID-19. The data were produced by immunoSEQ multiplex PCR, yet TCRdb's version contains in-frame clones alone and is incomplete. The table shows 90,000 to 130,000 clones, with around 90% occurring only once. The material sequenced was peripheral blood. These receptor sequences come from a human donor in a cohort sampled during active COVID-19. Both conserved end residues are part of each CDR3. A D gene is named only where the DNA matches it firmly. The size of a clone is reported for some rows only, either as once, few or many, or as a class for expanded clones.

TRBJ1-2 | NA | NA | TRBV30 | CAWSGLLNYGYTF | TGTGCCTGGAGTGGGCTTCTTAACTATGGCTACACCTTC
TRBJ2-3 | NA | TRBD1 | TRBV10-3 | CATKQGMGTDTQYF | TGTGCCACCAAACAGGGGATGGGAACAGATACGCAGTATTTT
TRBJ2-7 | NA | TRBD1 | TRBV29-1 | CSVDEGRDRYF | TGCAGCGTTGACGAAGGACGGGACAGATACTTC
TRBJ1-4 | NA | NA | TRBV4-3 | CASSQVLGKRKGTNEKLFF | TGCGCCAGCAGCCAAGTCTTAGGGAAGCGGAAGGGAACTAATGAAAAACTGTTTTTT
TRBJ2-2 | NA | TRBD2 | TRBV11-2 | CASSSSGGKAGELFF | TGTGCCAGCAGCTCTAGCGGGGGGAAGGCCGGGGAGCTGTTTTTT
TRBJ2-7 | NA | TRBD1 | TRBV28 | CASSFPSGQSNF | TGTGCCAGCAGTTTCCCCTCGGGACAGTCGAATTTC
TRBJ2-5 | NA | TRBD2 | TRBV7-9 | CASSLSGTSGGTGVAQYF | TGTGCCAGCAGCCTGTCCGGGACTAGCGGGGGGACCGGCGTGGCCCAGTACTTC
TRBJ2-1 | NA | NA | TRBV7-8 | CASSPIAVLSYNEQFF | TGTGCCAGCAGCCCAATAGCGGTCCTCTCCTACAATGAGCAGTTCTTC
TRBJ1-2 | few | TRBD1 | TRBV5-5 | CASTLTGASGYTF | TGTGCCAGCACTTTGACAGGGGCTTCTGGCTACACCTTC
TRBJ1-1 | NA | NA | TRBV5-1 | CASSTGTLNTEAFF | TGCGCCAGCAGCACCGGGACACTCAACACTGAAGCTTTCTTT
TRBJ2-7 | NA | TRBD1 | TRBV6-6 | CASSYLRDSVGEQYF | TGTGCCAGCAGTTACCTCCGGGACAGTGTCGGCGAGCAGTACTTC
TRBJ1-5 | NA | TRBD1 | TRBV2 | CASSERTGGSNQPQHF | TGTGCCAGCAGTGAAAGGACAGGTGGAAGCAATCAGCCCCAGCATTTT
TRBJ1-6 | NA | TRBD1 | TRBV5-6 | CASSFLTGGGSPLHF | TGTGCCAGCAGCTTCCTCACAGGGGGAGGTTCACCCCTCCACTTT
TRBJ2-7 | once | TRBD1 | TRBV28 | CASRHNRGARLYEQYF | TGTGCCAGCAGACACAACAGGGGTGCTAGACTCTACGAGCAGTACTTC
TRBJ1-2 | NA | TRBD1 | TRBV18 | CASSPDRVYGYTF | TGTGCCAGCTCACCGGACAGGGTATATGGCTACACCTTC
TRBJ1-2 | NA | TRBD1 | TRBV10-3 | CAISGQTGTGDNYGYTF | TGTGCCATCAGTGGCCAGACCGGGACAGGAGATAACTATGGCTACACCTTC
TRBJ2-7 | NA | NA | TRBV6-5 | CASSKTGLNEQYF | TGTGCCAGCAGTAAAACAGGGTTGAACGAGCAGTACTTC
TRBJ2-1 | NA | TRBD2 | TRBV2 | CASSGLAGRDEQFF | TGTGCCAGCAGCGGACTAGCGGGACGGGATGAGCAGTTCTTC
TRBJ1-1 | NA | NA | TRBV30 | CAWGGFAGRAFF | TGTGCCTGGGGTGGGTTTGCAGGGAGGGCTTTCTTT
TRBJ1-4 | NA | NA | TRBV3-1/TRBV3-2 | CASSPLTRVANEKLFF | TGTGCCAGCAGCCCTCTAACCCGGGTAGCTAATGAAAAACTGTTTTTT
TRBJ2-7 | NA | NA | TRBV14 | CASSQDQDGVLRIYEQYF | TGTGCCAGCAGCCAAGATCAGGACGGGGTTCTCCGCATCTACGAGCAGTACTTC
TRBJ1-6 | NA | TRBD1 | TRBV2 | CASLTGTVNSPLHF | TGTGCCAGTCTTACCGGGACAGTTAATTCACCCCTCCACTTT
TRBJ2-7 | NA | TRBD1 | TRBV19 | CASSSPPGTGPGNEQYF | TGTGCCAGTAGTTCCCCCCCCGGGACAGGTCCTGGGAACGAGCAGTACTTC
TRBJ2-1 | NA | TRBD1 | TRBV9 | CASSVRGTGTDEQFF | TGTGCCAGCAGCGTAAGGGGGACAGGGACCGATGAGCAGTTCTTC
TRBJ2-7 | NA | TRBD1 | TRBV9 | CASSLRGTGEDEQYF | TGTGCCAGCAGCCTCCGAGGGACAGGGGAGGACGAGCAGTACTTC
TRBJ2-7 | NA | NA | TRBV7-8 | CASSLRRLAPGGHEQYF | TGTGCCAGCAGCTTAAGGAGGCTAGCGCCCGGGGGGCACGAGCAGTACTTC
TRBJ1-5 | NA | NA | TRBV6-2/TRBV6-3 | CASSYLRSSPRYSNQPQHF | TGTGCCAGCAGTTACCTTCGGTCATCGCCTCGATATAGCAATCAGCCCCAGCATTTT
TRBJ1-6 | NA | NA | TRBV15 | CATSRDLGGETEDNSPLHF | TGTGCCACCAGCAGAGATTTGGGGGGGGAGACAGAGGATAATTCACCCCTCCACTTT